This T cell receptor (beta chain) came from a study of identical twins. The study's findings and limits: Out-of-frame TCR alpha sharing observed in monozygotic twins exceeded model estimates. High-abundance cord blood beta clonotypes had fewer insertions; memory repertoires showed none.

As for this clonotype: Its antigen remains unknown.

Each CDR3 protein gets one entry after TCRdb re-called the 5' RACE reads with MiXCR. The table includes about 530,000 distinct CDR3 sequences, 20% to 25% detected once. V was clipped by 3 bases and J by 15 bases, with 15 bases between them. The CDR3 has 12 residues. The same sample was also used in a study of yellow fever vaccine responses in identical twins.

This sequence joins TRBV12-3 or TRBV12-4 and TRBJ1-5; a weak D match, TRBD1 (5 bases). Sequencing was performed on CD4+ T cells sorted from blood. This receptor was taken from a woman between 18 and 29 years old in good health. The CDR3, as DNA: TGTGCCAGCAGTTTCGGGACCGGGGGTCTGCATTTT. It yields the protein CASSFGTGGLHF.